The clone carrying this T cell receptor (beta chain) occurred many times. The antigen is unknown. RNA transcripts were the template for amplifying TCR beta CDR3 regions. RT-PCR in the first round (using the HTBI primer set) targeted the TCR CDR3. TCRdb reprocessed the multiplex PCR reads with MiXCR, giving one entry per CDR3 protein. The sample consists of about 350,000 distinct CDR3 sequences, approximately 19% of them appearing once. This sample is drawn from a study of T cells in Graves' hyperthyroidism and ophthalmopathy. Germline CDR1 reads MNHEY; CDR2 reads SVGAGI. The V end lost 2 bases, the J end lost 4 bases, and 14 bases lay between the germline ends. The CDR3 has 15 residues. Whole-study results and caveats: Researchers found most expanded thyroid clonotypes above 0.001 in blood as well.

This rearrangement joins TRBV6-5 to TRBJ1-2, with D perhaps TRBD1 (6 bases). The sample taken for sequencing was blood. The TCR was taken from a woman under 30 with Graves' hyperthyroidism. The CDR3 sequence: CASSYGQSAAYGYTF. As DNA, the CDR3 is TGTGCCAGCAGTTACGGACAGAGCGCAGCCTATGGCTACACCTTC.